This TCR beta chain was sequenced during a study of control samples from healthy donors and cancer patients. Sequenced by immunoSEQ multiplex PCR; TCRdb stores in-frame clones only, minus some. The sample holds 48,000 or so clones, 93% seen once. V gave up 2 bases and J gave up 4 bases, with 6 bases separating them. Germline lookup yields CDR1 SNHLY and CDR2 FYNNEI. The CDR3 contains 12 residues. The sequenced material came from PBMCs. The sequence derives from a woman aged 45-65 years with head and neck cancer. This chain joins TRBV2 and TRBJ2-7; unclear D gene. The CDR3 here is CASSEQSYEQYF. The CDR3 bases are TGTGCCAGCAGTGAACAATCATACGAGCAGTACTTC.